Listed below are T cell receptor beta chains from one sample, sequenced in a study of OX40 agonist ivuxolimab in advanced cancers. Some clones are missing from TCRdb's copy, which holds only in-frame ones; the method was immunoSEQ multiplex PCR. The sample gives about 110,000 clones, roughly nine tenths of which show up once; 0.48% is in the top ten. The sequenced sample was CD4+ or CD8+ T cells sorted from blood, obtained in a trial of the OX40 agonist ivuxolimab. These receptors were obtained from an adult with an advanced solid tumor such as melanoma, head and neck, liver or kidney cancer. Both conserved end residues are part of each CDR3. Each record gives: clone size, D gene, V gene, J gene, CDR3 protein, CDR3 DNA. The D gene is left open where the match is weak. The listing skips clone size in some rows; elsewhere it reads once, few, many or a size class.

>-|-|TRBV6-1|TRBJ2-7
CASRGWLSSYEQYF
TGTGCCAGCAGGGGATGGCTGAGCTCCTACGAGCAGTACTTC
>-|TRBD2|TRBV11-2|TRBJ2-3
CASSLSGGDTDTQYF
TGTGCCAGCAGCTTGAGCGGGGGGGACACAGATACGCAGTATTTT
>-|-|TRBV5-6|TRBJ2-3
CASSPRDWGDTQYF
TGTGCCAGCAGCCCGCGGGACTGGGGAGATACGCAGTATTTT
>-|-|TRBV11-2|TRBJ2-5
CASSLRGAFQPQETQYF
TGTGCCAGCAGCTTACGGGGGGCCTTCCAACCCCAAGAGACCCAGTACTTC
>-|-|TRBV6-5|TRBJ2-3
CASSYPDTQYF
TGTGCCAGCAGTTACCCAGATACGCAGTATTTT
>-|TRBD1|TRBV18|TRBJ1-1
CASSRSGTGGRDTEAFF
TGTGCCAGCTCACGATCCGGGACAGGGGGAAGGGACACTGAAGCTTTCTTT
>-|TRBD1|TRBV30|TRBJ1-3
CAWTRTGEGNTIYF
TGTGCCTGGACCAGGACAGGGGAAGGAAACACCATATATTTT
>once|-|TRBV6-9|TRBJ1-5
CASSYPLTRNQHF
TGTGCCAGCAGTTATCCTCTGACCCGGAACCAGCATTTT
>-|TRBD2|TRBV9|TRBJ2-3
CASSVAGGIGGDTQYF
TGTGCCAGCAGCGTAGCGGGGGGGATTGGAGGAGATACGCAGTATTTT
>-|TRBD1|TRBV5-4|TRBJ1-2
CASSFPGTGNYGYTF
TGTGCCAGCAGCTTTCCCGGGACAGGGAACTATGGCTACACCTTC
>-|-|TRBV7-9|TRBJ2-7
CASSLAGRYEQYF
TGTGCCAGCAGCTTGGCGGGGAGGTACGAGCAGTACTTC
>-|-|TRBV18|TRBJ1-4
CASSPGNGEKLFF
TGTGCCAGCTCACCAGGGAACGGGGAAAAACTGTTTTTT
>-|TRBD1|TRBV6-1|TRBJ1-1
CASSANPGGGGTEAFF
TGTGCCAGCAGTGCAAACCCAGGGGGTGGGGGCACTGAAGCTTTCTTT
>-|TRBD2|TRBV14|TRBJ2-1
CASSQLAGGLNEQFF
TGTGCCAGCAGCCAACTAGCGGGGGGGTTAAATGAGCAGTTCTTC
>-|-|TRBV19|TRBJ1-4
CASRGQSGGVGEKLFF
TGTGCCAGTAGAGGGCAGTCGGGGGGAGTAGGTGAAAAACTGTTTTTT
>-|-|TRBV11-2|TRBJ1-1
CASSLGVQGNTEAFF
TGTGCCAGCAGCTTAGGGGTACAGGGGAACACTGAAGCTTTCTTT
>-|-|TRBV6-1|TRBJ2-7
CASSLAPNRALYF
TGTGCCAGCAGCCTTGCTCCGAACAGGGCGCTGTACTTC
>once|-|TRBV9|TRBJ2-7
CASSTGPNPYEQYF
TGTGCCAGCAGCACCGGACCAAACCCCTACGAGCAGTACTTC
>-|TRBD1|TRBV5-6|TRBJ1-2
CASSSRGPLYTF
TGTGCCAGCAGCAGCAGGGGGCCCCTTTACACCTTC
>-|TRBD1|TRBV5-4|TRBJ2-1
CASSPRTGNYNEQFF
TGTGCCAGCAGCCCACGGACAGGGAACTACAATGAGCAGTTCTTC
>-|-|TRBV28|TRBJ2-1
CASSFNRADEQFF
TGTGCCAGCAGTTTTAACAGGGCGGATGAGCAGTTCTTC
>-|TRBD1|TRBV5-4|TRBJ2-2
CASSLAGQGASGELFF
TGTGCCAGCAGCTTGGCAGGACAGGGGGCTTCCGGGGAGCTGTTTTTT